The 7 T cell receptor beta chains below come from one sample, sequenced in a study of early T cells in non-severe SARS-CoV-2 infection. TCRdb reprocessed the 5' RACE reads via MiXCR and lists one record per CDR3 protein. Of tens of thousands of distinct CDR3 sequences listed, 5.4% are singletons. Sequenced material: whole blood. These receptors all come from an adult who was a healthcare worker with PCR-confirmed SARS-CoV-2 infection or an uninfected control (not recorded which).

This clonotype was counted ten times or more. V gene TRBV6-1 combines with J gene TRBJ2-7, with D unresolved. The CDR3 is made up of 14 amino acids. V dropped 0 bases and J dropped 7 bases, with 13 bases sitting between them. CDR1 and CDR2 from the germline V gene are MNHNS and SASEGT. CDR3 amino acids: CASSEALLGREQYF. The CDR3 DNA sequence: TGTGCCAGCAGTGAAGCGCTGCTGGGTAGGGAGCAGTACTTC.

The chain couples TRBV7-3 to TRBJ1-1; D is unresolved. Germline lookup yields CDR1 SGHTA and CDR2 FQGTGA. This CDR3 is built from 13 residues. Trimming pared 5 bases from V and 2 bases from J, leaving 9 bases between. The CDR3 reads CASSRAPNTEAFF. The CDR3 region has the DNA TGTGCCAGCAGCAGGGCCCCAAACACTGAAGCTTTCTTT.

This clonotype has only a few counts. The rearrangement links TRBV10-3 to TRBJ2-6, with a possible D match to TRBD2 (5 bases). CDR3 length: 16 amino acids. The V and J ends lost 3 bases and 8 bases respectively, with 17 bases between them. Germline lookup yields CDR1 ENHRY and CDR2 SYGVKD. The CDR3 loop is CAISEARVLRSNVLTF. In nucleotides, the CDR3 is TGTGCCATCAGTGAAGCGCGGGTCCTGAGGTCCAACGTCCTGACTTTC.

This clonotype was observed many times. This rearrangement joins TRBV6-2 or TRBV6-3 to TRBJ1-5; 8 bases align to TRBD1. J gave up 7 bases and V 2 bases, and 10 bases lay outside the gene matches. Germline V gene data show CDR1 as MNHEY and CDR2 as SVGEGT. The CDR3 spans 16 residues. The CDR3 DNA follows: TGTGCCAGCAGTTACGATTACCAGGGGGCTGGGCAGCCCCAGCATTTT. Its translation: CASSYDYQGAGQPQHF.

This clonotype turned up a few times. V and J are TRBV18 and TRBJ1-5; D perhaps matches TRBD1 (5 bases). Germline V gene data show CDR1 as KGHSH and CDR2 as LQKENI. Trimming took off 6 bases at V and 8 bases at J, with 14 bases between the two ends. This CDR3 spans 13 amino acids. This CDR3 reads CASSRGGGEPQHF. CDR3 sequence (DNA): TGTGCCAGCTCCCGTGGGGGAGGAGAGCCCCAGCATTTT.

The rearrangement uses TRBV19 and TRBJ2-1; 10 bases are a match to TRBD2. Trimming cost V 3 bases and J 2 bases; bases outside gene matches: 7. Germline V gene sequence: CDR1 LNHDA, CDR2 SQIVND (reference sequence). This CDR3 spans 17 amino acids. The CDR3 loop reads CASSITSAGGPYNEQFF. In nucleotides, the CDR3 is TGTGCCAGTAGTATCACATCAGCGGGAGGGCCCTACAATGAGCAGTTCTTC. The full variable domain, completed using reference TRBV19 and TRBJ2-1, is DGGITQSPKYLFRKEGQNVTLSCEQNLNHDAMYWYRQDPGQGLRLIYYSQIVNDFQKGDIAEGYSVSREKKESFPLTVTSAQKNPTAFYLCASSITSAGGPYNEQFFGPGTRLTVL.

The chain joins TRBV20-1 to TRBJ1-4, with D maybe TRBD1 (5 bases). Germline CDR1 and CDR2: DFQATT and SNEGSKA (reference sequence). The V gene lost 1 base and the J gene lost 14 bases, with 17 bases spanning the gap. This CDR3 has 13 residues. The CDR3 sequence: CSARGGTTAPLFF. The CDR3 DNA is TGCAGTGCTAGAGGAGGGACGACAGCACCCCTGTTTTTT.